The sequence of this T cell receptor (beta chain) was determined in a study of OX40 agonist ivuxolimab in advanced cancers. The data were produced by immunoSEQ multiplex PCR, yet TCRdb's version contains in-frame clones alone and is incomplete. Of around 86,000 clones in the sample, approximately 89% were seen once. The germline V gene encodes CDR1 SGHVS and CDR2 FQNEAQ. There are 15 residues in the CDR3. V lost 4 bases to trimming and J lost 2 bases, with 14 bases between them. Findings and caveats of the study: At 0.1-3.0 mg/kg, partial responders had clonal expansion among the lowest observed. The specificity for antigen of the expanded peripheral T cells was not determined. Dosing at 0.1 to 3.0 mg/kg was accompanied by clonal expansion of CD4+ and CD8+ blood T cells by week 6.

Worth noting for this clone: Its antigen is not identified.

The starting material was CD4+ or CD8+ T cells sorted from blood, obtained in a trial of the OX40 agonist ivuxolimab. The clonotype was recovered from an adult with an advanced solid tumor such as melanoma, head and neck, liver or kidney cancer. J is TRBJ1-1 and V is TRBV7-8; D is uncertain. The CDR3 DNA is TGTGCCAGCAGCTCCAATCACTTAATTAACACTGAAGCTTTCTTT. Protein sequence: CASSSNHLINTEAFF.